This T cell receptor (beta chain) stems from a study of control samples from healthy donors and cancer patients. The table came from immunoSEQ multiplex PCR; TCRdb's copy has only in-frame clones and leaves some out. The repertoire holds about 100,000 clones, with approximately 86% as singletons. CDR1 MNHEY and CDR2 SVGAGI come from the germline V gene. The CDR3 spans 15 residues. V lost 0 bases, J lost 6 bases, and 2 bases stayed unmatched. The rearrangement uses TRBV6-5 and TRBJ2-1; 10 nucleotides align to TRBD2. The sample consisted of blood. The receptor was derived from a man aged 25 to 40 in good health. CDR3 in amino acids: CASSYSSGGFNEQFF. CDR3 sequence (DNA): TGTGCCAGCAGTTACTCTAGCGGGGGGTTCAATGAGCAGTTCTTC.